Listed below are T cell receptor beta chains from one sample, sequenced in a study of control samples from healthy donors and cancer patients. Some clones are missing from TCRdb's copy, which holds only in-frame ones; the method was immunoSEQ multiplex PCR. The sample lists nearly 55,000 clones; approximately 95% were seen once. Sample: blood. The source is a woman between 25 and 40 years old in good health. The CDR3 runs from the conserved cysteine through the conserved F or W. A D gene is named only where the DNA matches it firmly. Clone size is shown for a subset of rows, as once, few, many or a class of expanded clone.

abundance	d_gene	v_gene	j_gene	CDR3nt	CDR3aa
NA	TRBD2	TRBV5-6	TRBJ2-1	TGTGCCAGCAGCTTCGGGACTAGGGGCAATGAGCAGTTCTTC	CASSFGTRGNEQFF
NA	TRBD1	TRBV27	TRBJ2-7	TGTGCCAGCAGTTTCCCAGACAGGGGGAACTCCTACGAGCAGTACTTC	CASSFPDRGNSYEQYF
NA	TRBD1	TRBV6-5	TRBJ2-3	TGTGCCAGCAGACGACAGGGGGAGACAGATACGCAGTATTTT	CASRRQGETDTQYF
NA	NA	TRBV2	TRBJ2-1	TGTGCCAGCAGAAGGGGGGCTCACAATGAGCAGTTCTTC	CASRRGAHNEQFF
NA	NA	TRBV7-3	TRBJ1-6	TGTGCCAGCAGCCCTAACGGCCCAGGGTCAGGATCACCCCTCCACTTT	CASSPNGPGSGSPLHF
once	NA	TRBV7-8	TRBJ2-4	TGTGCCAGCAGCCCAGGGTTAGCCAAAAACATTCAGTACTTC	CASSPGLAKNIQYF
NA	NA	TRBV7-6	TRBJ2-2	TGTGCCAGCAGCGACAGCCCCCCTGCGAACACCGGGGAGCTGTTTTTT	CASSDSPPANTGELFF
once	TRBD2	TRBV6-5	TRBJ2-1	TGTGCCAGCAGTTACGGGGGGGGCTCCTACAATGAGCAGTTCTTC	CASSYGGGSYNEQFF
NA	TRBD2	TRBV5-6	TRBJ2-7	TGTGCCAGCAGCGTCCCCGGGACTAGCGGATTCGAGCAGTACTTC	CASSVPGTSGFEQYF
NA	NA	TRBV11-2	TRBJ1-2	TGTGCCAGCAGCTGGGACTCCAACTATGGCTACACCTTC	CASSWDSNYGYTF
NA	TRBD1	TRBV27	TRBJ2-2	TGTGCCAGCAGCATCAGGGGGCGGCGACACACCGGGGAGCTGTTTTTT	CASSIRGRRHTGELFF
NA	TRBD1	TRBV27	TRBJ1-1	TGTGCCAGCAGTTTATCGAGCACAGGGGGTACTGAAGCTTTCTTT	CASSLSSTGGTEAFF
once	NA	TRBV28	TRBJ1-6	TGTGCCTGGAGCCCTGACGGACGGAAGAATTCACCCCTCCACTTT	CAWSPDGRKNSPLHF
NA	NA	TRBV28	TRBJ1-5	TGTGCCAGCAGTTTGCGGGGGGGACAGCCCCAGCATTTT	CASSLRGGQPQHF
medium-sized	NA	TRBV4-2	TRBJ1-1	TGTGCCAGCAGCCAAGCAGGGCAGGAAGACACTGAAGCTTTCTTT	CASSQAGQEDTEAFF
NA	NA	TRBV2	TRBJ1-4	TGTGCCAGCAGTGATAGGGGGAGCGAAAAACTGTTTTTT	CASSDRGSEKLFF
NA	NA	TRBV11-3	TRBJ2-5	TGTGCCAGCAGCACCCAACGGGGGACCCAGTACTTC	CASSTQRGTQYF
NA	NA	TRBV6-1	TRBJ1-5	TGTGCCAGCAGTGACAACGGGCGCGAACGGCCCCAGCATTTT	CASSDNGRERPQHF
NA	TRBD2	TRBV3-1/TRBV3-2	TRBJ2-1	TGTGCCAGCAGCCAAGCCGGGACTAGCGGGAAACAACTCTCCTACAATGAGCAGTTCTTC	CASSQAGTSGKQLSYNEQFF
once	NA	TRBV27	TRBJ2-1	TGTGCCAGCAGTTTATCGATATTAGTCTACAATGAGCAGTTCTTC	CASSLSILVYNEQFF
NA	TRBD2	TRBV27	TRBJ2-5	TGTGCCAGCAGTTTTACTAGCGGGATAACTCAAGAGACCCAGTACTTC	CASSFTSGITQETQYF
NA	NA	TRBV5-5	TRBJ1-5	TGTGCCAGCAGCTATAGTCAGGCGGAGCTAGTCCAGCCCCAGCATTTT	CASSYSQAELVQPQHF
NA	NA	TRBV28	TRBJ1-3	TGTGCCAGCAGTGCCGGACGGGTACCGAGGGCTAACACCATATATTTT	CASSAGRVPRANTIYF
NA	NA	TRBV24-1	TRBJ1-4	TGTGCCACCCCTGGTGGAACTAATGAAAAACTGTTTTTT	CATPGGTNEKLFF
NA	NA	TRBV9	TRBJ1-6	TGTGCCAGCAGCGCCGACCAGGGCAGTTATAATTCACCCCTCCACTTT	CASSADQGSYNSPLHF
NA	NA	TRBV12-3/TRBV12-4	TRBJ1-2	TGTGCCAGCAGTTTGGGAGGGAACTATGGCTACACCTTC	CASSLGGNYGYTF
NA	TRBD2	TRBV6-1	TRBJ2-1	TGTGCCAGCAGTGATTCGGGACTAGCGGGAGGTGAGCAGTTCTTC	CASSDSGLAGGEQFF
NA	TRBD1	TRBV19	TRBJ1-5	TGTGCCAGTAGCCTGGACAGGGCGGATCAGCCCCAGCATTTT	CASSLDRADQPQHF
NA	TRBD2	TRBV20-1	TRBJ2-1	TGCAGTGCTAGTCTGTTGACTAGCGGGAGGTTGAGGCCCTACAATGAGCAGTTCTTC	CSASLLTSGRLRPYNEQFF
once	TRBD2	TRBV4-2	TRBJ2-7	TGTGCCAGCAGCCAAGAAGCCCGGACTAGCGGGAGGTCCTACGAGCAGTACTTC	CASSQEARTSGRSYEQYF
NA	TRBD1	TRBV10-2	TRBJ1-5	TGCGCCAGCAGTGACGACAGGGGGAGTGCAAGCAATCAGCCCCAGCATTTT	CASSDDRGSASNQPQHF
once	NA	TRBV28	TRBJ1-5	TGTGCCAGCAGGTCGCCGGGACAAGGCAATCAGCCCCAGCATTTT	CASRSPGQGNQPQHF
NA	TRBD2	TRBV9	TRBJ2-3	TGTGCCAGCAGCTACAGCGGGATGAGGATTGATACGCAGTATTTT	CASSYSGMRIDTQYF
NA	TRBD2	TRBV6-4	TRBJ2-3	TGTGCCAGCAGTGACTCGACTAGCGGGAGTACAGATACGCAGTATTTT	CASSDSTSGSTDTQYF
NA	NA	TRBV6-5	TRBJ1-4	TGTGCCAGCAGTCCCCGGTGGGGGGCGCGAGAAAAACTGTTTTTT	CASSPRWGAREKLFF
NA	NA	TRBV28	TRBJ2-2	TGTGCCAGCAGGGCCAGAGAAACCAAGAACACCGGGGAGCTGTTTTTT	CASRARETKNTGELFF
NA	NA	TRBV13	TRBJ2-7	TGTGCCAGCAGCTCACTACAGGGAGTCAGACCCTACGAGCAGTACTTC	CASSSLQGVRPYEQYF
NA	TRBD2	TRBV5-1	TRBJ2-5	TGCGCCAGCAGCCATGGGACTAGCGGGCAAGAGACCCAGTACTTC	CASSHGTSGQETQYF
NA	NA	TRBV18	TRBJ2-7	TGTGCCAGCTCACCAACTTACTCCTACGAGCAGTACTTC	CASSPTYSYEQYF
NA	TRBD1	TRBV7-6	TRBJ2-5	TGTGCCAGCAGCTTAGAGGGGGCCCAAGAGACCCAGTACTTC	CASSLEGAQETQYF
NA	NA	TRBV4-2	TRBJ2-5	TGTGCCAGCAGCCGTACGGAAGGGCCCGTGGTCGAGACCCAGTACTTC	CASSRTEGPVVETQYF
NA	NA	TRBV4-2	TRBJ1-4	TGTGCCAGCAGCCAAGATACCGAGGAAAAACTGTTTTTT	CASSQDTEEKLFF
NA	TRBD2	TRBV9	TRBJ2-5	TGTGCCAGCAGCGTAACTAGCGGGAGAGGGGAGACCCAGTACTTC	CASSVTSGRGETQYF
NA	TRBD2	TRBV19	TRBJ2-2	TGTGCCAGTAGTACACTAGCGGGATTCACCGGGGAGCTGTTTTTT	CASSTLAGFTGELFF
NA	NA	TRBV28	TRBJ1-5	TGTGCCAGCAGCCCCCCCTGGGTGGGGGGGGTTATCAATCAGCCCCAGCATTTT	CASSPPWVGGVINQPQHF
once	NA	TRBV7-8	TRBJ2-3	TGTGCCAGCAGCACCTCAGGGTTGGGGAGCACAGATACGCAGTATTTT	CASSTSGLGSTDTQYF
NA	NA	TRBV6-4	TRBJ1-6	TGTGCCAGCAGTGAGGGTAGAACCAATTCACCCCTCCACTTT	CASSEGRTNSPLHF
NA	NA	TRBV19	TRBJ1-5	TGTGCCAGTAGGGTAAGGGACAATCAGCCCCAGCATTTT	CASRVRDNQPQHF
NA	NA	TRBV9	TRBJ2-1	TGTGCCAGCAGCGCAGAGGGGGAGGGCACAATTAATGAGCAGTTCTTC	CASSAEGEGTINEQFF
NA	NA	TRBV30	TRBJ1-1	TGTGCCTGGAGTGTGCGGGGAGAGTTAGGCACTGAAGCTTTCTTT	CAWSVRGELGTEAFF
NA	NA	TRBV11-2	TRBJ2-3	TGTGCCAGCAGCTTAGTGTACGGCAGCGGTACTAGCACAGATACGCAGTATTTT	CASSLVYGSGTSTDTQYF